This entry is about one T cell receptor beta chain. Its antigen is as yet unknown. From germline, CDR1 is SGHDT and CDR2 YYEEEE. This CDR3 region has 19 residues. Trimming at V came to 0 bases and at J to 2 bases, leaving 8 bases not matched to a gene. The data stem from a study of a mutant IDH1 vaccine in newly diagnosed glioma. Study overall: Visit V12 was conducted at week 35 as the safety follow-up. Visit V13 came later, at week 47.

Sequencing used immunoSEQ multiplex PCR; TCRdb keeps in-frame clones, though not all of them. The table shows about 32,000 clones, with approximately 77% occurring only once. Regarding time point: week 35, safety follow-up. Each dose delivered 300 ug of mutant IDH1 20-mer peptide subcutaneously with imiquimod. The rearrangement links TRBV5-6 to TRBJ2-4; 13 bases line up with TRBD2. Sequencing was performed on PBMCs, taken from a glioma patient whose treatment included an IDH1 peptide vaccine. This clonotype was sampled from a man aged 25 to 40 with glioma. CDR3 in amino acids: CASSLAPGLAGRTKNIQYF. CDR3 sequence (DNA): TGTGCCAGCAGCTTGGCTCCGGGACTAGCGGGGCGTACCAAAAACATTCAGTACTTC. Filled out from reference TRBV5-6 and TRBJ2-4, the complete variable domain reads DAGVTQSPTHLIKTRGQQVTLRCSPKSGHDTVSWYQQALGQGPQFIFQYYEEEERQRGNFPDRFSGHQFPNYSSELNVNALLLGDSALYLCASSLAPGLAGRTKNIQYFGAGTRLSVL.